This TCR beta chain was sequenced during a study of blood T cell repertoires in COVID-19. Turning to the study itself: Sources were T cells, B-cell-depleted T cells, or PBMCs; the material itself was cDNA or gDNA.

This clone was seen once. This CDR3 has 14 residues. Trimming shortened V by 6 bases and J by 9 bases, and 18 bases separated the two germline ends. CDR1 is ENHRY and CDR2 is SYGVKD in the germline V gene. Per the authors' pipeline: Estimation of nucleated cell counts was performed using reference gene primer amplification. Here immunoSEQ multiplex PCR was the method, and the copy in TCRdb shows in-frame clones only, minus some. D and trimming come from the DNA, and the V and J calls and clone size come from that table. The data show 130,000 or so clones, 84% seen once. The chain combines TRBV10-3 with TRBJ1-5; a possible D gene is TRBD1 (5 bases). Sequencing input: peripheral blood. The sequence was collected from a man aged 25-40 years with COVID-19, enrolled during active disease. The CDR3 nucleotides are TGTGCCATCAGGTCCTTTACGGAGGGGTCGCCCCAGCATTTT. This sequence encodes CAIRSFTEGSPQHF.